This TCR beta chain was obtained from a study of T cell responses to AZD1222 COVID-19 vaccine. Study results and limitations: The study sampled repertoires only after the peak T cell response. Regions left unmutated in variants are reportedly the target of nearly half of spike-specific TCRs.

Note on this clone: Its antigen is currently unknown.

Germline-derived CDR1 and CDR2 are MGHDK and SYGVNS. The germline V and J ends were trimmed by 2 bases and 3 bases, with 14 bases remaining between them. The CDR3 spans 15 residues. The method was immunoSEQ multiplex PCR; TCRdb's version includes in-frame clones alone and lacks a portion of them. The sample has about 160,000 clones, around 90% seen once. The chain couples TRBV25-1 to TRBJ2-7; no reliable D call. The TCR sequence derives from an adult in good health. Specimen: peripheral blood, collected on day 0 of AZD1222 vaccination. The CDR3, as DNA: TGTGCCAGCAGTGAACGACGGATAGGCCGCTACGAGCAGTACTTC. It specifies CASSERRIGRYEQYF.